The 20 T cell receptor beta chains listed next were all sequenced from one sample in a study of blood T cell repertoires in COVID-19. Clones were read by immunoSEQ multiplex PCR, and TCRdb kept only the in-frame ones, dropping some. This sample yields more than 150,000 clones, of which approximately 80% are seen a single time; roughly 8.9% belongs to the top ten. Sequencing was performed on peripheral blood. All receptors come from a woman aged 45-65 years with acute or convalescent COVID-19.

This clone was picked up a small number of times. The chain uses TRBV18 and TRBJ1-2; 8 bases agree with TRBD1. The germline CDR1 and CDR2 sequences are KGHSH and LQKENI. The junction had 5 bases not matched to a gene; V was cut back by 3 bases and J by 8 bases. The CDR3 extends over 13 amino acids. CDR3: CASSPGQGGGYTF. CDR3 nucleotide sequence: TGTGCCAGCTCACCCGGACAGGGTGGCGGCTACACCTTC. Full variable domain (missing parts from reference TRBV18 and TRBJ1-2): NAGVMQNPRHLVRRRGQEARLRCSPMKGHSHVYWYRQLPEEGLKFMVYLQKENIIDESGMPKERFSAEFPKEGPSILRIQQVVRGDSAAYFCASSPGQGGGYTFGSGTRLTVV.

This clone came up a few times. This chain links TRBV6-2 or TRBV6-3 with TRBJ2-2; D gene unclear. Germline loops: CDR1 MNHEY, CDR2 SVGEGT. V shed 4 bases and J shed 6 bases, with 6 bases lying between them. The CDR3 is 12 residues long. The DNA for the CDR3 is TGTGCCAGCAGTTTAGCTTCCGGGGAGCTGTTTTTT. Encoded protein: CASSLASGELFF.

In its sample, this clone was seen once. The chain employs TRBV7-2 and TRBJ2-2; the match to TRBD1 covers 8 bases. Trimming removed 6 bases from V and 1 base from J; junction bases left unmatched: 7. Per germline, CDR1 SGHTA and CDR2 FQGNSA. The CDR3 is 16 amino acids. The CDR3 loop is CASRRTGTGNTGELFF. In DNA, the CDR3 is TGTGCCAGCAGGAGGACCGGGACAGGGAACACCGGGGAGCTGTTTTTT.

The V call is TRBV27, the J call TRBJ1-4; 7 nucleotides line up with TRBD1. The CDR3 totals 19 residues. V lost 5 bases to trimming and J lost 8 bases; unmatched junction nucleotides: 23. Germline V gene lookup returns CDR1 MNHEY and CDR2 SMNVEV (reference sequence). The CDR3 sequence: CASSREVPPGQILEEKLFF. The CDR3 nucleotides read TGTGCCAGCAGTCGCGAGGTCCCCCCGGGACAGATATTGGAGGAAAAACTGTTTTTT.

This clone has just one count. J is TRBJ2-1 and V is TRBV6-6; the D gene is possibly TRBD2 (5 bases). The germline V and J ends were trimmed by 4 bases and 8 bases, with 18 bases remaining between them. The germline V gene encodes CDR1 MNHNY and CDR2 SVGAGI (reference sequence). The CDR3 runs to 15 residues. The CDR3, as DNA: TGTGCCAGCAGTTTAAGCGGTGCTGTTCGTTATGAGCAGTTCTTC. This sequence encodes CASSLSGAVRYEQFF.

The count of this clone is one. The CDR3 sequence: CASSGAGTGTYEQYF. The CDR3 DNA reads TGTGCCAGTAGTGGGGCCGGGACAGGGACCTACGAGCAGTACTTC. The J gene is TRBJ2-7, the V gene TRBV19; 9 bases match TRBD1. Unmatched junction bases numbered 7, after V lost 5 bases and J lost 2 bases. The CDR3 totals 15 residues. Germline values: CDR1 LNHDA, CDR2 SQIVND (reference sequence).

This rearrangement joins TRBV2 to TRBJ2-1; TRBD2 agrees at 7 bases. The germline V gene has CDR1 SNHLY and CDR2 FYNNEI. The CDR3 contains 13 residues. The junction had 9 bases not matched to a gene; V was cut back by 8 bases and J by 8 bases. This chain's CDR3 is CASRSSGKDEQFF. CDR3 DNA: TGTGCCAGCCGCTCCAGCGGGAAGGATGAGCAGTTCTTC.

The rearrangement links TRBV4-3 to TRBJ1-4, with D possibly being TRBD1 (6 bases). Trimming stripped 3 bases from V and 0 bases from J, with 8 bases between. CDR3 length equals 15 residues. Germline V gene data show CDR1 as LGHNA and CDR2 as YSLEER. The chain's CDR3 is CASSHRQATNEKLFF. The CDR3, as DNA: TGCGCCAGCAGCCACAGACAGGCAACTAATGAAAAACTGTTTTTT.

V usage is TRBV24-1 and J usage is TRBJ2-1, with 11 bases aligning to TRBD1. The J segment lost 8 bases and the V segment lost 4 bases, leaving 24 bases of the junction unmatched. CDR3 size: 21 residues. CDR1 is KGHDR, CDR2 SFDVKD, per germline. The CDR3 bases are TGTGCCACCAGTGACACCGGGACAGGGGGTCGGGGCGGGAGCTCCAGGGATGAGCAGTTCTTC. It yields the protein CATSDTGTGGRGGSSRDEQFF.

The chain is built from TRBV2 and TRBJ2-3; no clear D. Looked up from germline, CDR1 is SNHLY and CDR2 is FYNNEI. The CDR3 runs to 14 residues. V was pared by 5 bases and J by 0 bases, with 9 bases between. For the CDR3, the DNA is TGTGCCAGCAGTAGCCTCAGGAGCACAGATACGCAGTATTTT. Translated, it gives CASSSLRSTDTQYF. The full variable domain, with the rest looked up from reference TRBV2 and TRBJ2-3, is EPEVTQTPSHQVTQMGQEVILRCVPISNHLYFYWYRQILGQKVEFLVSFYNNEISEKSEIFDDQFSVERPDGSNFTLKIRSTKLEDSAMYFCASSSLRSTDTQYFGPGTRLTVL.

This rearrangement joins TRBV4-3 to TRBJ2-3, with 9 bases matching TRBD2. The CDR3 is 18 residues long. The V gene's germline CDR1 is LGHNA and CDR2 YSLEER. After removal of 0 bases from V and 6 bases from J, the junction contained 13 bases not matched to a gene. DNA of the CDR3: TGCGCCAGCAGCCAAGAAAGGCGGGGGGGCCGAAGGCCGGATACGCAGTATTTT. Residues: CASSQERRGGRRPDTQYF.

This CDR3 is CASSPSTGSTNEKLFF. DNA of the CDR3: TGTGCCAGCTCACCAAGCACAGGGTCAACTAATGAAAAACTGTTTTTT. V and J are TRBV18 and TRBJ1-4; maybe TRBD1 (6 bases). V lost 2 bases to trimming and J lost 0 bases, with 10 bases between them. The CDR3 totals 16 residues. The germline gives CDR1 KGHSH, CDR2 LQKENI.

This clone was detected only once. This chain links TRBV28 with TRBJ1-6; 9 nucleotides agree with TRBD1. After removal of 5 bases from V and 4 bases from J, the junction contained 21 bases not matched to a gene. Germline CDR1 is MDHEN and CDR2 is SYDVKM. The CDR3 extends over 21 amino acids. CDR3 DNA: TGTGCCAGCAGTAACGCCCCCGGGACAGGGATGGTCGTATTATATAATTCACCCCTCCACTTT. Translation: CASSNAPGTGMVVLYNSPLHF.

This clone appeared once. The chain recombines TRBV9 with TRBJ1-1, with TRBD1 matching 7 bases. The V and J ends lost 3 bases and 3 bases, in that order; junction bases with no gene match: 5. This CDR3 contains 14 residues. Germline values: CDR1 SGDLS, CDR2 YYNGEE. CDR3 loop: CASSDTGVDTEAFF. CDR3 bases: TGTGCCAGCAGCGATACAGGGGTGGACACTGAAGCTTTCTTT.

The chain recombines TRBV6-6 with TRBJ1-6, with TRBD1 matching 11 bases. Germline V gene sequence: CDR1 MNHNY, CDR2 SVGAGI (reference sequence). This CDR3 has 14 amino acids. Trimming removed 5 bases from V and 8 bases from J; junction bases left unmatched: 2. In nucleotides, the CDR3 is TGTGCCAGCAGTACGGGACAGGGGGATTCACCCCTCCACTTT. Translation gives CASSTGQGDSPLHF.

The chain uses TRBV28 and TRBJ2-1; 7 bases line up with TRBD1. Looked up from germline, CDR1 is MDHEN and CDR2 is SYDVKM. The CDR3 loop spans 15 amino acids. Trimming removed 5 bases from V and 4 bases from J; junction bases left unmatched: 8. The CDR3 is CASSPPGQMYNEQFF. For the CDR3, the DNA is TGTGCCAGCAGTCCTCCGGGACAGATGTACAATGAGCAGTTCTTC.

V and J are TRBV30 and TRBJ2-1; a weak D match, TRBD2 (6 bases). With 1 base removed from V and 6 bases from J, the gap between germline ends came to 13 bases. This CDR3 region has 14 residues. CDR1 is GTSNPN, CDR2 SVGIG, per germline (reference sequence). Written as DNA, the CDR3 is TGTGCCTGGAGTGGTGTAAGGGGAGGCAATGAGCAGTTCTTC. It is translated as CAWSGVRGGNEQFF. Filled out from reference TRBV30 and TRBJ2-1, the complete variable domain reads SQTIHQWPATLVQPVGSPLSLECTVEGTSNPNLYWYRQAAGRGLQLLFYSVGIGQISSEVPQNLSASRPQDRQFILSSKKLLLSDSGFYLCAWSGVRGGNEQFFGPGTRLTVL.

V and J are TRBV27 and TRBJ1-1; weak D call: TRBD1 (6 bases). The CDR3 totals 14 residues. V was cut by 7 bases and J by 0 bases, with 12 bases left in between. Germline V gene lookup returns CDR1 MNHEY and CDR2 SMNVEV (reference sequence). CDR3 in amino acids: CASTWNRVNTEAFF. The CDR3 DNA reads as TGTGCCAGCACATGGAACAGGGTGAACACTGAAGCTTTCTTT.

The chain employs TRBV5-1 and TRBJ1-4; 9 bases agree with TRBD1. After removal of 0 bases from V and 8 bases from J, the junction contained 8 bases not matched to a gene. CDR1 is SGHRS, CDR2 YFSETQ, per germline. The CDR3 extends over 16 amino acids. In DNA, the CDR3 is TGCGCCAGCAGCTTGGTTCGGGGACAGGGCGGCGAAAAACTGTTTTTT. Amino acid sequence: CASSLVRGQGGEKLFF.

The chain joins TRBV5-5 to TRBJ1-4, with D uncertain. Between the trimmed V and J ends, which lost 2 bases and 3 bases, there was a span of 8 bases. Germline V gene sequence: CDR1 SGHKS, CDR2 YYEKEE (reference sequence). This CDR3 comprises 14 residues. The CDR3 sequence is CASSLPGANEKLFF. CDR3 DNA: TGTGCCAGCAGCTTACCCGGGGCTAATGAAAAACTGTTTTTT.